A single sample gave rise to the 26 T cell receptor beta chains below, sequenced in a study of T cell repertoires in cytomegalovirus infection. TCRdb re-called the reads through MiXCR, storing one row per CDR3 protein. The sample lists 210,000 or so distinct CDR3 sequences; about 5.9% were seen once. Sequencing was done on a sample of PBMCs. These receptors were obtained from a human donor in good health (CMV status not recorded). Some clones in this sample may be carry-over from other donors' samples.

The sample holds many counts of this clonotype. The V gene is TRBV28, the J gene TRBJ1-1, with D perhaps matching TRBD1 (5 bases). This CDR3 spans 13 amino acids. From germline, CDR1 is MDHEN and CDR2 SYDVKM. The ends were cut back, 5 bases at V and 4 bases at J, with 11 bases in the middle. This chain's CDR3 is CASSGTQATEAFF. CDR3 nucleotide sequence: TGTGCCAGCAGTGGGACCCAAGCCACTGAAGCTTTCTTT.

This clonotype was observed at least ten times. The CDR3 DNA is TGTGCCATCAGTGAATTGTGGACAGGGAACGAAAAACTGTTTTTT. This gives the protein CAISELWTGNEKLFF. The rearrangement links TRBV10-3 to TRBJ1-4, with 8 bases identical to TRBD1. From germline, CDR1 is ENHRY and CDR2 SYGVKD. This CDR3 spans 15 amino acids. V was pared by 3 bases and J by 8 bases, with 8 bases of the junction left unmatched.

The V and J genes are TRBV10-3 and TRBJ2-1; 9 bases are shared with TRBD1. V shed 6 bases, J shed 3 bases, and the junction held 0 bases outside the gene matches. This CDR3 is 13 amino acids long. Germline V gene lookup returns CDR1 ENHRY and CDR2 SYGVKD. CDR3 residues: CAIRGQGYNEQFF. The CDR3, as DNA: TGTGCCATCAGGGGACAGGGCTACAATGAGCAGTTCTTC.

This clonotype was seen repeatedly, ten times or more. The gene calls are TRBV20-1 and TRBJ2-1, with D tentatively TRBD1 (6 bases). CDR1 and CDR2 from the germline V gene are DFQATT and SNEGSKA (reference sequence). Trimming pared 1 base from V and 5 bases from J, leaving 15 bases between. The CDR3 sequence is 15 residues long. This chain's CDR3 is CSARVADRWDNEQFF. CDR3 nucleotide sequence: TGCAGTGCTAGAGTAGCCGACAGGTGGGACAATGAGCAGTTCTTC.

This clonotype was recorded at least ten times. This chain links TRBV7-9 with TRBJ2-1; 9 bases match TRBD1. The germline V gene encodes CDR1 SEHNR and CDR2 FQNEAQ (reference sequence). The ends lost 5 bases at V and 1 base at J; junction bases unmatched: 3. This CDR3 has 15 amino acids. CDR3: CASSVGTGSYNEQFF. The CDR3 DNA sequence: TGTGCCAGCAGCGTCGGGACAGGGTCCTACAATGAGCAGTTCTTC. The full variable domain, in which reference TRBV7-9 and TRBJ2-1 provide the parts outside the CDR3, is DTGVSQNPRHKITKRGQNVTFRCDPISEHNRLYWYRQTLGQGPEFLTYFQNEAQLEKSRLLSDRFSAERPKGSFSTLEIQRTEQGDSAMYLCASSVGTGSYNEQFFGPGTRLTVL.

This clonotype came up many times. V is TRBV7-6 and J is TRBJ1-1, with D perhaps TRBD1 (5 bases). Germline-derived CDR1 and CDR2 are SGHVS and FNYEAQ. The V and J ends lost 3 bases and 3 bases respectively, with 14 bases between them. The CDR3 extends over 15 amino acids. The CDR3 bases are TGTGCCAGCAGCTTGGGGATGGGAGGGGACACTGAAGCTTTCTTT. It specifies CASSLGMGGDTEAFF.

This clonotype was detected many times. The chain employs TRBV6-6 and TRBJ1-1, with D perhaps matching TRBD1 (5 bases). The germline gives CDR1 MNHNY, CDR2 SVGAGI (reference sequence). This CDR3 comprises 12 residues. V was cut by 0 bases and J by 11 bases, with 10 bases left in between. CDR3 amino acids: CASSYSGERAFF. The CDR3, as DNA: TGTGCCAGCAGTTACTCGGGGGAGAGGGCTTTCTTT.

In this sample, this clonotype turned up many times. V is TRBV15 and J is TRBJ1-1; perhaps TRBD1 as D (6 bases). The CDR3 covers 15 residues. The V end lost 0 bases, the J end lost 3 bases, and 11 bases lay between the germline ends. Per the germline V gene, CDR1 is LNHNV and CDR2 is YYDKDF (reference sequence). The DNA for the CDR3 is TGTGCCACCAGCAGAGATGGCAGGGGATACACTGAAGCTTTCTTT. The encoded protein is CATSRDGRGYTEAFF.

This clonotype was counted many times. The chain links TRBV7-9 to TRBJ2-7; 7 nucleotides match TRBD2. V shed 0 bases, J shed 6 bases, and the junction held 2 bases outside the gene matches. In germline, CDR1 is SEHNR, CDR2 FQNEAQ (reference sequence). This CDR3 spans 13 amino acids. CDR3: CASSLAGGIEQYF. The CDR3 DNA reads as TGTGCCAGCAGCTTAGCGGGGGGGATCGAGCAGTACTTC.

Ten or more counts support this clonotype. The genes are TRBV5-1 and TRBJ2-1, with 15 bases fitting TRBD2. The J segment lost 0 bases and the V segment lost 4 bases, leaving 8 bases of the junction unmatched. This CDR3 is 19 amino acids long. Germline assignment: CDR1 SGHRS and CDR2 YFSETQ. CDR3 bases: TGCGCCAGCAGCCCGGGGACTAGCGGGGGGTTACCCTCCTACAATGAGCAGTTCTTC. This gives the protein CASSPGTSGGLPSYNEQFF.

This clonotype was recorded many times. The V call is TRBV6-2 or TRBV6-3, the J call TRBJ2-7; D assignment may be TRBD1 or TRBD2 (5 bases each). In germline, CDR1 is MNHEY, CDR2 SVGEGT. V lost 7 bases to trimming and J lost 1 base, with 17 bases between them. This CDR3 is built from 15 residues. CDR3 residues: CASNNPQGRSYEQYF. The CDR3 DNA reads TGTGCCAGCAACAACCCCCAGGGACGGTCCTACGAGCAGTACTTC.

The CDR3 region is CASSLEVTGNSPLHF. The CDR3 region has the DNA TGCGCCAGCAGCTTGGAAGTGACGGGTAATTCACCCCTCCACTTT. The V and J genes are TRBV5-1 and TRBJ1-6; D gene unclear. The CDR3 contains 15 residues. The V end lost 0 bases, the J end lost 6 bases, and 10 bases lay between the germline ends. Germline CDR1 and CDR2: SGHRS and YFSETQ.

This clonotype was counted at least ten times. The chain joins TRBV27 to TRBJ2-5; the match to TRBD1 covers 8 bases. This CDR3 spans 16 amino acids. Per germline, CDR1 MNHEY and CDR2 SMNVEV (reference sequence). J lost 4 bases, V lost 5 bases, and 12 bases had no gene match. The CDR3 sequence: CASSPATGAGGETQYF. CDR3 bases: TGTGCCAGCAGTCCAGCGACAGGGGCAGGCGGAGAGACCCAGTACTTC.

This clonotype was detected ten times or more. As DNA, the CDR3 is TGCAGCGTTGAAGAATGGGACGGACTCACCGGGGAGCTGTTTTTT. The encoded protein is CSVEEWDGLTGELFF. The chain links TRBV29-1 to TRBJ2-2; D may correspond to TRBD1 or TRBD2 (5 bases each). CDR1 is SQVTM and CDR2 is ANQGSEA in the germline V gene. The CDR3 extends over 15 amino acids. V shed 0 bases and J shed 4 bases, with 12 bases lying between them.

This clonotype was seen at least ten times. The chain links TRBV7-9 to TRBJ2-5; D unclear. V dropped 5 bases and J dropped 1 base, with 11 bases sitting between them. The CDR3 consists of 14 residues. Germline V gene data show CDR1 as SEHNR and CDR2 as FQNEAQ (reference sequence). This CDR3 reads CASSTRAAQETQYF. The DNA for the CDR3 is TGTGCCAGCAGCACTCGGGCAGCCCAAGAGACCCAGTACTTC.

This clonotype was counted many times. This chain uses TRBV5-1 with TRBJ1-1; D perhaps matches TRBD1 (5 bases). V shed 4 bases and J shed 0 bases, with 22 bases lying between them. CDR1 is SGHRS, CDR2 YFSETQ, per germline. The CDR3 length is 18 residues. The CDR3 here is CASSGGPGPMMLNTEAFF. The CDR3 DNA follows: TGCGCCAGCAGCGGGGGACCGGGACCGATGATGCTGAACACTGAAGCTTTCTTT.

This clonotype has a count of ten or more. The V and J genes are TRBV7-9 and TRBJ2-1; 9 bases are shared with TRBD1. CDR3 size: 14 residues. CDR1 is SEHNR and CDR2 is FQNEAQ in the germline V gene (reference sequence). Losses at the gene ends were 3 bases for V and 9 bases for J; bases not matched to a gene: 6. The CDR3 loop reads CASSFTGGQSEQFF. In nucleotides, the CDR3 is TGTGCCAGCAGCTTTACAGGGGGCCAGAGTGAGCAGTTCTTC.

There are many counts of this clonotype. The rearrangement joins TRBV6-2 or TRBV6-3 to TRBJ2-2; perhaps TRBD1 as D (6 bases). This CDR3 has 18 amino acids. The ends were cut back, 7 bases at V and 4 bases at J, with 25 bases in the middle. Germline lookup yields CDR1 MNHEY and CDR2 SVGEGT. The DNA of the CDR3 is TGTGCCAGCACCCTAAATCACAGGGCTGGAAGTCCCACCGGGGAGCTGTTTTTT. Translation gives CASTLNHRAGSPTGELFF.

The table lists this clonotype with a few counts. This chain uses TRBV5-5 with TRBJ1-1; D ambiguous. V was shortened by 1 base and J by 10 bases, with 14 bases between the two germline ends. Germline V gene lookup returns CDR1 SGHKS and CDR2 YYEKEE (reference sequence). The CDR3 sequence is 13 residues long. CDR3: CASSLNSAIGAFF. The CDR3 DNA follows: TGTGCCAGCAGCTTGAATTCAGCGATTGGAGCTTTCTTT.

This clonotype came up many times. This chain links TRBV6-2 or TRBV6-3 with TRBJ1-5; TRBD1 agrees at 9 bases. Germline V lookup: CDR1 MNHEY, CDR2 SVGEGT. V shed 5 bases and J 1 base; nucleotides not matched to a gene: 15. The CDR3 is made up of 19 amino acids. The CDR3 DNA reads as TGTGCCAGCAGTACCCGACGCCTTTTCGGGACAGGGAGCAATCAGCCCCAGCATTTT. Translation gives CASSTRRLFGTGSNQPQHF.

In its sample, this clonotype was seen many times. This chain joins TRBV20-1 and TRBJ1-5; perhaps TRBD1 as D (6 bases). The germline CDR1 and CDR2 sequences are DFQATT and SNEGSKA (reference sequence). This CDR3 is 15 amino acids long. Trimming took off 1 base at V and 1 base at J, with 11 bases between the two ends. The CDR3 spells CSARAGHISNQPQHF. The CDR3 DNA follows: TGCAGTGCTAGAGCGGGACACATAAGCAATCAGCCCCAGCATTTT.

This clonotype showed up many times. The J gene is TRBJ2-3, the V gene TRBV6-2 or TRBV6-3, with 14 bases identical to TRBD2. Trimming took 2 bases from V and 15 from J; bases not matched to a gene: 4. The V gene's germline CDR1 is MNHEY and CDR2 SVGEGT. The CDR3 is 13 residues long. CDR3 nucleotides: TGTGCCAGCAGTTACGGGACTAGCGGGGGCCTTTATTTT. Its translation: CASSYGTSGGLYF.

The table lists this clonotype with many counts. This chain uses TRBV12-3 or TRBV12-4 with TRBJ1-4; 7 bases agree with TRBD1. This CDR3 has 14 amino acids. The junction had 5 bases not matched to a gene; V was cut back by 1 base and J by 9 bases. CDR3 nucleotides: TGTGCCAGCAGTTTAGAACAGGGGAAGAAAAAACTGTTTTTT. This translates into CASSLEQGKKKLFF.

This clonotype has ten or more counts. V is TRBV19 and J is TRBJ1-5; tentatively, D is TRBD1 (6 bases). The germline V gene encodes CDR1 LNHDA and CDR2 SQIVND (reference sequence). V lost 5 bases and J lost 1, with 21 bases in between. The CDR3 is made up of 18 amino acids. The CDR3: CASSGNREGFRSNQPQHF. The CDR3, as DNA: TGTGCCAGTAGTGGGAACAGGGAAGGGTTTCGAAGCAATCAGCCCCAGCATTTT.

This clonotype was detected ten times or more. The V gene is TRBV7-6, the J gene TRBJ1-1; TRBD1 is a possible D gene (5 bases). Germline V gives CDR1 SGHVS, CDR2 FNYEAQ. V lost 3 bases to trimming and J lost 7 bases, with 15 bases between them. This CDR3 comprises 14 residues. The CDR3 coding sequence is TGTGCCAGCAGCTTGCTTAGCAGGGTCGGTGAAGCTTTCTTT. Translated, it gives CASSLLSRVGEAFF.

Many counts were recorded for this clonotype. V gene TRBV27 combines with J gene TRBJ2-7, with TRBD1 identical over 8 bases. This CDR3 comprises 14 residues. Germline CDR1 reads MNHEY; CDR2 reads SMNVEV (reference sequence). J gave up 3 bases and V 5 bases, and 6 bases lay outside the gene matches. The CDR3 DNA follows: TGTGCCAGCAGTAAGCCAGGGGGCATCTACGAGCAGTACTTC. It yields the protein CASSKPGGIYEQYF.